The sequence of this TCR beta chain was determined in a study of shared clonotypes between healthy human individuals. Across the study: CD4 naive cells filled three plates per donor, CD4 memory three, CD8 naive two and CD8 memory one.

The study separated CD4+ cells into CD45RA+ naive and CD45RA-negative memory subsets. V was clipped by 1 base and J by 5 bases, with 9 bases between them. This CDR3 comprises 13 residues. Germline assignment: CDR1 LNHNV and CDR2 YYDKDF (reference sequence). Produced via immunoSEQ multiplex PCR; TCRdb's table is partial and in-frame only. Found here are some 2.4 million clones, over 85% of them singletons; the top ten hold around 0.37%. This clonotype was obtained from a man between 18 and 29 years old in good health. Some clones in this sample may be carry-over from other donors' samples. The gene calls are TRBV15 and TRBJ2-7, with D possibly TRBD1 on 5 matching bases. The sequenced sample consisted of naive CD4+ T cells from PBMCs. Subset denoted: CD45RA+ positively selected. This CDR3 is CATSRGGSHEQYF. CDR3 nucleotides: TGTGCCACCAGCAGAGGGGGCAGCCACGAGCAGTACTTC.